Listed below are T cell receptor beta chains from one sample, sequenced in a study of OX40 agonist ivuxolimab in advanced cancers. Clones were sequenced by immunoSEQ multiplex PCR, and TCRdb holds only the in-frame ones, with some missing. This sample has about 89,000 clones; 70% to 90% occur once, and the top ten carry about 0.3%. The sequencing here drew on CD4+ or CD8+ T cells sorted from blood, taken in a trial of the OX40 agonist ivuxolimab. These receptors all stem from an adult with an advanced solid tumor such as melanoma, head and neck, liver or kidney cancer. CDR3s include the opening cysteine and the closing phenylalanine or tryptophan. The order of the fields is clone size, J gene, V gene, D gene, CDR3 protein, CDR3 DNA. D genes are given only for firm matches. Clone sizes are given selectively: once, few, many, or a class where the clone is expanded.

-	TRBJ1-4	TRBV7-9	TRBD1	CASSLIGAGGEKLFF	TGTGCCAGCAGCTTGATTGGGGCAGGGGGCGAAAAACTGTTTTTT
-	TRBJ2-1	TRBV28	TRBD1	CASRTFGTGSYEQFF	TGTGCCAGCAGGACATTCGGGACAGGGAGCTATGAGCAGTTCTTC
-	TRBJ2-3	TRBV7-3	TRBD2	CASSLNPSGGLGDTQYF	TGTGCCAGCAGCTTAAATCCTAGCGGGGGCCTCGGGGATACGCAGTATTTT
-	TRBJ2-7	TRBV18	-	CASSPGTPLYF	TGTGCCAGCTCACCGGGGACCCCGCTGTACTTC
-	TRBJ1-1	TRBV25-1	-	CASSLPGREAFF	TGTGCCAGCAGCCTTCCGGGGCGAGAAGCTTTCTTT
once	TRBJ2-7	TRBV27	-	CASTPLGQGSYEQYF	TGTGCCAGCACCCCCCTGGGGCAAGGGAGCTACGAGCAGTACTTC
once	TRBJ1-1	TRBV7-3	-	CASSFRGRDTEAFF	TGTGCCAGCAGCTTCAGGGGAAGAGACACTGAAGCTTTCTTT
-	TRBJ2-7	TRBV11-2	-	CASSLEKAYEQYF	TGTGCCAGCAGCTTAGAGAAGGCCTACGAGCAGTACTTC
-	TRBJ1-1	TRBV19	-	CASSQTARDTEAFF	TGTGCCAGTAGTCAGACAGCTCGGGACACTGAAGCTTTCTTT
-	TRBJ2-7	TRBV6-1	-	CASSRYEQYF	TGTGCCAGCAGCCGATACGAGCAGTACTTC
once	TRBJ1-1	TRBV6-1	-	CASSEDRVGGEAFF	TGTGCCAGCAGTGAAGATCGGGTGGGGGGTGAAGCTTTCTTT
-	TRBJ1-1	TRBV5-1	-	CASSLTVGGANTEAFF	TGCGCCAGCAGCTTAACTGTCGGGGGCGCAAACACTGAAGCTTTCTTT
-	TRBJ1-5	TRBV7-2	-	CASSRVAGNQPQHF	TGTGCCAGCAGCAGGGTGGCAGGCAATCAGCCCCAGCATTTT
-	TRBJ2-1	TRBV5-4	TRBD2	CASSLEPQIHREGQFF	TGTGCCAGCAGCTTGGAGCCACAGATACATAGGGAGGGGCAGTTCTTC
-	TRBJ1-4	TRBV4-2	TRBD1	CASSNRGLDEKLFF	TGTGCCAGCAGCAACAGGGGGCTTGATGAAAAACTGTTTTTT
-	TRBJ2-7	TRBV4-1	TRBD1	CASSQPGQGYEQYF	TGCGCCAGCAGCCAGCCGGGACAGGGCTACGAGCAGTACTTC
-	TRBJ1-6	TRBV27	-	CASSGETGDNSPLHF	TGTGCCAGCAGTGGCGAGACGGGGGATAATTCACCCCTCCACTTT
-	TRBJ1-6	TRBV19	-	CASTTQNSPLHF	TGTGCCAGCACCACGCAAAATTCACCCCTCCACTTT
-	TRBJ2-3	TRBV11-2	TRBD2	CAGSGLAGVASTDTQYF	TGTGCCGGCTCGGGACTAGCGGGGGTGGCTAGCACAGATACGCAGTATTTT
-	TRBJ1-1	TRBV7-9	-	CASSFEWGPNTEAFF	TGTGCCAGCAGCTTCGAATGGGGGCCAAACACTGAAGCTTTCTTT
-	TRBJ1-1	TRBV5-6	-	CASSLTLIGREAFF	TGTGCCAGCAGCTTGACTTTAATCGGGCGGGAAGCTTTCTTT
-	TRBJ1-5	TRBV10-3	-	CAIRQDQYQPQHF	TGTGCCATCAGGCAGGACCAATACCAGCCCCAGCATTTT
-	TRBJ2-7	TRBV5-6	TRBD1	CASSKTGTYEQYF	TGTGCCAGCTCCAAGACAGGGACCTACGAGCAGTACTTC
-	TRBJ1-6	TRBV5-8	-	CASATGTGNSPLHF	TGTGCCAGCGCGACCGGGACGGGAAATTCACCCCTCCACTTT
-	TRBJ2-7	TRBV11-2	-	CASSADGRVSEQYF	TGTGCCAGCAGCGCTGACGGGCGGGTCTCCGAGCAGTACTTC
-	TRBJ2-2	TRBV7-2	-	CASSYGGVDSNTGELFF	TGTGCCAGCAGCTATGGCGGGGTCGACTCGAACACCGGGGAGCTGTTTTTT
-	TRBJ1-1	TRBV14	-	CASSQEGLPGRRIEAFF	TGTGCCAGCAGCCAAGAAGGTTTGCCAGGTAGGAGGATTGAAGCTTTCTTT
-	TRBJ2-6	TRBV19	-	CASSIGGRGTGFGANVLTF	TGTGCCAGTAGTATAGGCGGGAGGGGGACAGGGTTCGGGGCCAACGTCCTGACTTTC
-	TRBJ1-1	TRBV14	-	CASSQGVRTEAFF	TGTGCCAGCAGCCAAGGGGTCCGGACTGAAGCTTTCTTT
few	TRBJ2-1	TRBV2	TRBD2	CASSESPLATLYNEQFF	TGTGCCAGCAGTGAAAGTCCACTAGCGACCCTCTACAATGAGCAGTTCTTC
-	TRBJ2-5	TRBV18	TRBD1	CASSPSQGAGETQYF	TGTGCCAGCTCACCGTCACAGGGGGCGGGAGAGACCCAGTACTTC
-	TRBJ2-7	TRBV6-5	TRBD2	CAIAGLEALF	TGTGCGATAGCTGGACTAGAGGCACTTTTC
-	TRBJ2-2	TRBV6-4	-	CASSDSSSANTGELFF	TGTGCCAGCAGTGACTCGTCGAGCGCGAACACCGGGGAGCTGTTTTTT